This TCR beta chain emerged from a study of blood T cell repertoires in COVID-19. As processed by the authors: Using reference gene primer amplification, nucleated cell counts were estimated. Libraries were prepared by immunoSEQ multiplex PCR; TCRdb keeps only in-frame clonotypes and omits some of them. The V and J calls and the clone size are those of that table, but D and trimming were determined from the DNA. The sample carries approximately 230,000 clones, 85% to 90% recorded once. Cohort allocation depended upon clinical history that participants reported. The CDR3 extends over 15 amino acids. V lost 5 bases, J lost 4 bases, and 17 bases lay in between. Germline CDR1 KGHSH, CDR2 LQKENI.

The specimen sequenced was PBMCs or T cells enriched from blood (not recorded which). This clonotype was sampled from a middle-aged man who had recovered from COVID-19. The V gene is TRBV18, the J gene TRBJ1-1; D not certain. The CDR3 loop reads CASSTLIQLATEAFF. In DNA, the CDR3 is TGTGCCAGCTCAACACTTATCCAGCTAGCCACTGAAGCTTTCTTT.